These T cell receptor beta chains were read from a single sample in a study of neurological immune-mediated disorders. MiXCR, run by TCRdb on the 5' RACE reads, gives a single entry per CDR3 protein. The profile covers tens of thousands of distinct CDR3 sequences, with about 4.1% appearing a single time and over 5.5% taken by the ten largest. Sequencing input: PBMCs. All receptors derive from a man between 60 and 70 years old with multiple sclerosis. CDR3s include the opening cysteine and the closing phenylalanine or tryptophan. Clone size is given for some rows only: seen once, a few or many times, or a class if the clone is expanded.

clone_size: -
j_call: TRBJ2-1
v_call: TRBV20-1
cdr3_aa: CSARLTYEQFF

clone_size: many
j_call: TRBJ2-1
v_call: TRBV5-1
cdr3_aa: CASSPRTGGYNEQFF

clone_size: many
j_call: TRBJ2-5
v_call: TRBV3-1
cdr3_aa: CASRGGSEETQYF

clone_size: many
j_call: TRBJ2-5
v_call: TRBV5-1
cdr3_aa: CASSFPREGAETQYF

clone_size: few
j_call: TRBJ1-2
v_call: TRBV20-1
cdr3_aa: CSARVLDHDGYTF

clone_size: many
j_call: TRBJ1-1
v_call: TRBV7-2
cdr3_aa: CASSTGDRGANTEAFF

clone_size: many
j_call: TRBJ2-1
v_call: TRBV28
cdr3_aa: CASSGAGGSRYNEQFF

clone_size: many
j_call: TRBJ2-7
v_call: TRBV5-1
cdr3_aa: CASSFGTASYEQYF

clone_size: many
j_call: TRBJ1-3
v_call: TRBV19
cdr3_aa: CASSMGQAGNTIYF

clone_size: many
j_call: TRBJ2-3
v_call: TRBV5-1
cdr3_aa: CASSLFGQGGTDTQYF

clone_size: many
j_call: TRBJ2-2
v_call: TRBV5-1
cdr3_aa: CASSPRGRNTGELFF

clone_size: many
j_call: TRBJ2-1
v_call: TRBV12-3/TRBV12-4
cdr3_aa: CASIFGPSTYNEQFF

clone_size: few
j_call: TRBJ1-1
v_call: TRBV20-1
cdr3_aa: CSVRDNLNTEAFF

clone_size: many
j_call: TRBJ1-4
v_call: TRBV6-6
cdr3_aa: CASTHGEELFF

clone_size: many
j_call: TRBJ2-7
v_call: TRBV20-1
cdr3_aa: CSATPGTGAYEQYF

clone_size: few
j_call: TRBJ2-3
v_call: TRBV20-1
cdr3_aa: CSATIDRGNTDTQYF

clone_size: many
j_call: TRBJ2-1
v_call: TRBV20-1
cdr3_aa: CSASSGTRKNEQFF

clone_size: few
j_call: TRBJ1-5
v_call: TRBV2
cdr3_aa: CASSRQGLEQPQHF

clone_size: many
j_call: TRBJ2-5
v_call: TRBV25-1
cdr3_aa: CASSGIRARETQYF

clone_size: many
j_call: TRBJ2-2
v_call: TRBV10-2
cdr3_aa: CASTPRVQTNTGELFF

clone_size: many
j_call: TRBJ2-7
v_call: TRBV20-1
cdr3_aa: CSAILDGTYEQYF

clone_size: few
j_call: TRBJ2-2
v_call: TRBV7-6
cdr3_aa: CASSLEGGPVTGELFF

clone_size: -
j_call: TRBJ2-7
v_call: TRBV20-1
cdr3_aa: CSARLTGVSDEQYF

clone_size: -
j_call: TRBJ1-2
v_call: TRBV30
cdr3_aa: CAWSDAGGYTF

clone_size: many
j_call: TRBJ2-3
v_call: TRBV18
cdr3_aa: CASSPTRQGALFDTQYF

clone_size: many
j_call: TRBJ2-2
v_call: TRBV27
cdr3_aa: CASSRLGGPGELFF

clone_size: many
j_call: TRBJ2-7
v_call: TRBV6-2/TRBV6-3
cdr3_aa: CASSYSSSGSPYEQYF

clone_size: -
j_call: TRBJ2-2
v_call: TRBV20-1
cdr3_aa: CSAPLAGGPPGELFF

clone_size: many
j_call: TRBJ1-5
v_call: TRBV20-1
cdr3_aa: CSARDSTSTSQHF

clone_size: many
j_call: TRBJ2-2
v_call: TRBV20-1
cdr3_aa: CSARDHNTGELFF

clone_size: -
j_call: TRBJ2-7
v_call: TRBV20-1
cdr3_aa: CSARDPFSGSMYEQYF

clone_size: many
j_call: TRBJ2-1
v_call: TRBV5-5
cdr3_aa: CASSLGDRYNEQFF

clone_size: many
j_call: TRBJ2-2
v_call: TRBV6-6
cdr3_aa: CASSDRGPDTGELFF

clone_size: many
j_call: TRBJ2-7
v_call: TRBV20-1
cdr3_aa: CSASEGAYEQYF

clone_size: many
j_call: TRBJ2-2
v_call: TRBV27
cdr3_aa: CASNPGQGRTGELFF

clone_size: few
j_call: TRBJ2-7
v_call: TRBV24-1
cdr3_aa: CATSDLYSGEQYF

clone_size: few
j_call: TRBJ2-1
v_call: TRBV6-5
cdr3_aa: CASRAQRGSYNEQFF

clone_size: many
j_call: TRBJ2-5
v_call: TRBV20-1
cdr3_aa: CSAEGTVLYSGRGETQYF

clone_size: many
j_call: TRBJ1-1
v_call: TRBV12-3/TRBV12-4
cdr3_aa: CASSLHGRDTEAFF

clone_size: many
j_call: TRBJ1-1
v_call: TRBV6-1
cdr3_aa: CASRDTGLEAFF

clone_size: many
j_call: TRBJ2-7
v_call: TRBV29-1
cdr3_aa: CSVVPDTHEQYF

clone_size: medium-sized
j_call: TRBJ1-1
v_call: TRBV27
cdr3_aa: CASSDRERSTEAFF

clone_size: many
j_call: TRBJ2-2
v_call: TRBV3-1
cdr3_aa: CASSQVKHTGELFF

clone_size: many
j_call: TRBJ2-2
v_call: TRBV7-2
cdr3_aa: CASSLQRSGTGELFF

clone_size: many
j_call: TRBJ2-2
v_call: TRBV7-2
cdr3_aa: CASRLLAGELFF

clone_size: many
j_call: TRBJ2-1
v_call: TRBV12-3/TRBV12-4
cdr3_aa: CASSLGTGGVNNEQFF

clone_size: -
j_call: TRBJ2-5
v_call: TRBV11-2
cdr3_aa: CASSFTKGAGETQYF

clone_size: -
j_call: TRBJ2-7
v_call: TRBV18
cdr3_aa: CASSPPGRQGDEQYF

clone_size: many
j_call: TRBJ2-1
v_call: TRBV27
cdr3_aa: CASSFTGTYNEQFF

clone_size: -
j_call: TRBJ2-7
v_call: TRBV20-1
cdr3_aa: CSASIAIGRQGYEQYF

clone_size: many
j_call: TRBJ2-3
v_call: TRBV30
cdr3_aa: CAWSVLGPGEDTQYF

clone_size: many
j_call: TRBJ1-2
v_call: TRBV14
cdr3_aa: CASSQESQGRYGYTF

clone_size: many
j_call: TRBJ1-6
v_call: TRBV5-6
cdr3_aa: CASTIQRNSPLHF